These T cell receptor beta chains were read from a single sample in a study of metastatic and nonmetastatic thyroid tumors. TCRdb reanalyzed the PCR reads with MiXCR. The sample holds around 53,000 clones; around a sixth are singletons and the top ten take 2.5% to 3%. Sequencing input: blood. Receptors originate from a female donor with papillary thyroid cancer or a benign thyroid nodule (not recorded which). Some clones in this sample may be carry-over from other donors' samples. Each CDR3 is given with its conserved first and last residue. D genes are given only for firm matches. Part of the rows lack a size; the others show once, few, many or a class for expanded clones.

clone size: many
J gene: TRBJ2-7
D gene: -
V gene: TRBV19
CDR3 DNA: TGTGCCAGTAGCGAGGACTTCCTGCAAGAGCAGTACTTC
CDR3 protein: CASSEDFLQEQYF

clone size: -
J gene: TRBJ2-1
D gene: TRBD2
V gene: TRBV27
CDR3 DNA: TGTGCCAGCAAGGTAGCGGGAGAGTACAATGAGCAGTTCTTC
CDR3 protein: CASKVAGEYNEQFF

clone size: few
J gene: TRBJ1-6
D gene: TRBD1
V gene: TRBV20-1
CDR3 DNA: TGCAGCGCTAGAGACGCCACAGGGGGCAATAATTCGCCCCTCCACTTT
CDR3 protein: CSARDATGGNNSPLHF

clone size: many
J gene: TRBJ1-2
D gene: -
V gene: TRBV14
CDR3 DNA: TGTGCCAGCAGCCAAGTGGCAGCTTATGGCTACACCTTC
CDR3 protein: CASSQVAAYGYTF

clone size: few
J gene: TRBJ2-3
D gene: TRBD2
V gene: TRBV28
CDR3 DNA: TGTGCCAGCAGTTCACATTTAGCGGGGGTGGGGACAGATAAGCAGTATTTT
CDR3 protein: CASSSHLAGVGTDKQYF

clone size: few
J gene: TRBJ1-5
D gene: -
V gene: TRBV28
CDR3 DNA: TGTGCCAGCTCGTCGGGGGATGTGGCGCATCCCCAGCATTTT
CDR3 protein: CASSSGDVAHPQHF

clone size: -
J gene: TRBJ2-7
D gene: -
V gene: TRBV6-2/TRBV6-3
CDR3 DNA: TGTGCCAGCAGTCCAGGGAGGGGGAGCGAGCAGTACTTC
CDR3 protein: CASSPGRGSEQYF

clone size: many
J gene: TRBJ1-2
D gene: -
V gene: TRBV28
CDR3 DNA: TGTGCCAGCAGTTTCACAGGCGGAGGCTACACCTTC
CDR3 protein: CASSFTGGGYTF

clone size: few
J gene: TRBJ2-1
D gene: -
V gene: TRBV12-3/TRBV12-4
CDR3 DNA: TGTGCCAGCAGTGAGAGGGCACTCTACAATGAGCAGTTATTC
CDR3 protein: CASSERALYNEQLF

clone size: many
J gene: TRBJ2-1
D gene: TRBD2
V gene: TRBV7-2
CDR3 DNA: TGTGCCAGCAGCTTAGGGACTGTTGCGGGAGACCTTTACAATGAGCAGTTCTTC
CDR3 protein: CASSLGTVAGDLYNEQFF

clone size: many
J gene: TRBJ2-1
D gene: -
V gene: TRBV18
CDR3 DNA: TGTGCCAGCTCACCGATGGACAAGGGGCAGTTCTTC
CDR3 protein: CASSPMDKGQFF

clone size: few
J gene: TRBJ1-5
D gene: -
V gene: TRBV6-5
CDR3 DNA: TGTGCCAGCAGTTTCGTCAGGGCGGGACAGCCCCAGCATTTT
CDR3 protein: CASSFVRAGQPQHF

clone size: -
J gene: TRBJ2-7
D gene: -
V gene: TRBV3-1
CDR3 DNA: TGTGCCAGCAGCCAAGTCTCAGTGGGTCCCTACGAGCAGTACTTC
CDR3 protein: CASSQVSVGPYEQYF

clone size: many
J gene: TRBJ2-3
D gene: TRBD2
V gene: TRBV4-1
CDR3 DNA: TGCGCCAGCAAAAAGACTAGCGTGGGGACAGATACGCAGTATTTT
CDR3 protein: CASKKTSVGTDTQYF

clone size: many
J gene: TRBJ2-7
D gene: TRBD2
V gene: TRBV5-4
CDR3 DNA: TGTGCCAGCAGCCCGAGGACTAGCGGGAGTATGGGTGAGCAGTACTTC
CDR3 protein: CASSPRTSGSMGEQYF

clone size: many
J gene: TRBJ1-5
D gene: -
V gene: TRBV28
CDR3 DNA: TGTGCCAGTAGAACGGAGGACAGATTAAATCAGCCCCAGCATTTT
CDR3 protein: CASRTEDRLNQPQHF

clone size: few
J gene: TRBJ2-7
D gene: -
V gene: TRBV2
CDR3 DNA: TGTGTCAGCGAGGGCCAGCGAAGCTCCTACGAGCAGTACTTC
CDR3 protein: CVSEGQRSSYEQYF

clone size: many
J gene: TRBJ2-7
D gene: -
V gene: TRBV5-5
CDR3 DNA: TGTGCCAGCAGCTTGAAGGCTCCGGGTTCCTACGAGCAGTACTTC
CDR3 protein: CASSLKAPGSYEQYF

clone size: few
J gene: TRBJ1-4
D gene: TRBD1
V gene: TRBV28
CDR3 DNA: TGTGCCAGCAGTTTATCCCGACAGGGGCATAGGCTAAAACTGTTTTTT
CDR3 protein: CASSLSRQGHRLKLFF

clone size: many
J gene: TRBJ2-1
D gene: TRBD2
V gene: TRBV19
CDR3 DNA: TGTGCCAGTAGTACCCAGCGGGAGGGGAGAAATGAGCAGTTCTTC
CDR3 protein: CASSTQREGRNEQFF

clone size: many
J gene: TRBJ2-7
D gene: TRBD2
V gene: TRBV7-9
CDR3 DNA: TGTGCCAGCAGCTTAGAGCGGGGAACCTACGAGCAGTACTTC
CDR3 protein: CASSLERGTYEQYF

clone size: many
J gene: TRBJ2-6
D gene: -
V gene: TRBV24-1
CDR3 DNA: TGTGCCACCAGTGATTCCCGCAGGGCCAACGTCCTGACTTTC
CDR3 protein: CATSDSRRANVLTF

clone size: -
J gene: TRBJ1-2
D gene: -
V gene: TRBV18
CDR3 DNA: TGTGCCAGCTCACCACCACAGGGATTTAACTATGGCTACACCTTC
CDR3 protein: CASSPPQGFNYGYTF

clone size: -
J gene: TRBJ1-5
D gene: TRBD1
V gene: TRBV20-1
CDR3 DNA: TGCAGTGCTAGAGATCAGGGACAGGGGGATCAGCCCCAGGATTTT
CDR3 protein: CSARDQGQGDQPQDF

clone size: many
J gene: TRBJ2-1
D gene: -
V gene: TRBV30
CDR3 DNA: TGTGCCTGGACTAGGAGGGGCGAATACAATGAGCAGTTCTTC
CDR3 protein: CAWTRRGEYNEQFF

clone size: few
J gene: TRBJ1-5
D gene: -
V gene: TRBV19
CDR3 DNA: TGTGCCAGCCAGGAGACAGGTGGGACCCATCAGCCCCAGCATTTT
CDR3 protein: CASQETGGTHQPQHF

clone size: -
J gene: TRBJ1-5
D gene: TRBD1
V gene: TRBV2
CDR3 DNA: TGTGCCAGCAGTGGTAATCAACCGGGACAGGGGACTCAGCCCCAGCATTTT
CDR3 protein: CASSGNQPGQGTQPQHF

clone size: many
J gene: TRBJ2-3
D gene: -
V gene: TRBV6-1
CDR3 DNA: TGTGCCAGCAGTACCTCAGGAGGTTCAGATACGCAGTATTTT
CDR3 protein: CASSTSGGSDTQYF

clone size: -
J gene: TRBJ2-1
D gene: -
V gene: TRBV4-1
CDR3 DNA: TGCGCCAGCAGCCTTTCTACTACACTCCTGTACGATGAGCAGTTCTTC
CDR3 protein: CASSLSTTLLYDEQFF

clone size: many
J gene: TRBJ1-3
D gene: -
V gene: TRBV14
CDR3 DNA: TGTGCCAGCAGCCCAGGGAGGGGGTTTTCTGGAAACACCATATATTTT
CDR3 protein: CASSPGRGFSGNTIYF

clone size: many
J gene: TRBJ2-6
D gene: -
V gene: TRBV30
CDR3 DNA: TGTGCCTGGAGTCCCCTGGGAACTGGGGCCAACGTCCTGACTTTC
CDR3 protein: CAWSPLGTGANVLTF

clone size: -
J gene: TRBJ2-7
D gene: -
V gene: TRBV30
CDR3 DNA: TGTCCCCGGCGGATTGACAAGCAGTACTTC
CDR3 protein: CPRRIDKQYF

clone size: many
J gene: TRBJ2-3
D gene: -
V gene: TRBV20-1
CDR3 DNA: TGCAGTGCTAGAGACTTCACGGGGGACACAGATACGCAGTATTTT
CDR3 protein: CSARDFTGDTDTQYF

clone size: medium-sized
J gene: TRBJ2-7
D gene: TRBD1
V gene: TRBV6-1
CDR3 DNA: TGTGCCAGCGGAACAGGGGACGAGCAGTACTTC
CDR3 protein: CASGTGDEQYF

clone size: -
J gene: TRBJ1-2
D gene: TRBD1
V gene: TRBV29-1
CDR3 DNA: TGCAGCGTTGGGGGGACAGTGGGTGATGGCTACACCTTC
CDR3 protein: CSVGGTVGDGYTF

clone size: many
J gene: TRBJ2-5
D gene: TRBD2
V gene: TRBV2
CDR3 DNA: TGTGCCAGCAGTGGCATCGCGGGAGGGGGCCCCCAAGAGACCCAGTACTTC
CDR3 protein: CASSGIAGGGPQETQYF

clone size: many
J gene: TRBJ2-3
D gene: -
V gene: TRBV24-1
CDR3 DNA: TGTGCCACCAGTGATACCGATACGCAGTATTTT
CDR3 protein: CATSDTDTQYF

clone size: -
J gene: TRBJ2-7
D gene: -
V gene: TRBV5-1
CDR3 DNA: TGCGCCAGCAGCCGACGTGAGGGAGGGGGCTTATACGAGCAGTACTTC
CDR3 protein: CASSRREGGGLYEQYF

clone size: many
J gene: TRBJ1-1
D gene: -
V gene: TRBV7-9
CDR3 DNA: TGTGCCAGCAGCAGAACAGGGCACACTGAAGCTTTCTTT
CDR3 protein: CASSRTGHTEAFF

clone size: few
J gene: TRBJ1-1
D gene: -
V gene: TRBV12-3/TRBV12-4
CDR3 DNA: TGTGAAAGCCGGGCGAACACTGAAGCTTTCTTT
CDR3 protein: CESRANTEAFF

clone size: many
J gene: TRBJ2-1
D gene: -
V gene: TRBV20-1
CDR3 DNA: TGCAGTGCGCAAGGGGTTAACTACAATGAGCAGTTCTTC
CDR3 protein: CSAQGVNYNEQFF

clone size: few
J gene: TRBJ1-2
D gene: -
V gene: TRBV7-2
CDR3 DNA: TGTGCCAGCAGCTCCAGTCACGTGGTCTACACCTTC
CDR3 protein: CASSSSHVVYTF

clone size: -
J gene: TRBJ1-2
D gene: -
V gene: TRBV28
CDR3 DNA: TGTGCCAGCAGTTGCGCTAACTATGGCTACGCCTTC
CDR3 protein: CASSCANYGYAF

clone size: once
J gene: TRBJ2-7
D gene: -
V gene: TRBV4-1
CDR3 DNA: TGCGCCAGCAGCCAAGATCTTACCTCTTCTGTCTACGAGCAGTACTTC
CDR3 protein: CASSQDLTSSVYEQYF

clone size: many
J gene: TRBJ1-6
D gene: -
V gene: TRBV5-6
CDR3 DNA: TGTGCCAGCAGCTCGACATCAGGGGCCTATAATTCACCCCTCCACTTT
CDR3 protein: CASSSTSGAYNSPLHF